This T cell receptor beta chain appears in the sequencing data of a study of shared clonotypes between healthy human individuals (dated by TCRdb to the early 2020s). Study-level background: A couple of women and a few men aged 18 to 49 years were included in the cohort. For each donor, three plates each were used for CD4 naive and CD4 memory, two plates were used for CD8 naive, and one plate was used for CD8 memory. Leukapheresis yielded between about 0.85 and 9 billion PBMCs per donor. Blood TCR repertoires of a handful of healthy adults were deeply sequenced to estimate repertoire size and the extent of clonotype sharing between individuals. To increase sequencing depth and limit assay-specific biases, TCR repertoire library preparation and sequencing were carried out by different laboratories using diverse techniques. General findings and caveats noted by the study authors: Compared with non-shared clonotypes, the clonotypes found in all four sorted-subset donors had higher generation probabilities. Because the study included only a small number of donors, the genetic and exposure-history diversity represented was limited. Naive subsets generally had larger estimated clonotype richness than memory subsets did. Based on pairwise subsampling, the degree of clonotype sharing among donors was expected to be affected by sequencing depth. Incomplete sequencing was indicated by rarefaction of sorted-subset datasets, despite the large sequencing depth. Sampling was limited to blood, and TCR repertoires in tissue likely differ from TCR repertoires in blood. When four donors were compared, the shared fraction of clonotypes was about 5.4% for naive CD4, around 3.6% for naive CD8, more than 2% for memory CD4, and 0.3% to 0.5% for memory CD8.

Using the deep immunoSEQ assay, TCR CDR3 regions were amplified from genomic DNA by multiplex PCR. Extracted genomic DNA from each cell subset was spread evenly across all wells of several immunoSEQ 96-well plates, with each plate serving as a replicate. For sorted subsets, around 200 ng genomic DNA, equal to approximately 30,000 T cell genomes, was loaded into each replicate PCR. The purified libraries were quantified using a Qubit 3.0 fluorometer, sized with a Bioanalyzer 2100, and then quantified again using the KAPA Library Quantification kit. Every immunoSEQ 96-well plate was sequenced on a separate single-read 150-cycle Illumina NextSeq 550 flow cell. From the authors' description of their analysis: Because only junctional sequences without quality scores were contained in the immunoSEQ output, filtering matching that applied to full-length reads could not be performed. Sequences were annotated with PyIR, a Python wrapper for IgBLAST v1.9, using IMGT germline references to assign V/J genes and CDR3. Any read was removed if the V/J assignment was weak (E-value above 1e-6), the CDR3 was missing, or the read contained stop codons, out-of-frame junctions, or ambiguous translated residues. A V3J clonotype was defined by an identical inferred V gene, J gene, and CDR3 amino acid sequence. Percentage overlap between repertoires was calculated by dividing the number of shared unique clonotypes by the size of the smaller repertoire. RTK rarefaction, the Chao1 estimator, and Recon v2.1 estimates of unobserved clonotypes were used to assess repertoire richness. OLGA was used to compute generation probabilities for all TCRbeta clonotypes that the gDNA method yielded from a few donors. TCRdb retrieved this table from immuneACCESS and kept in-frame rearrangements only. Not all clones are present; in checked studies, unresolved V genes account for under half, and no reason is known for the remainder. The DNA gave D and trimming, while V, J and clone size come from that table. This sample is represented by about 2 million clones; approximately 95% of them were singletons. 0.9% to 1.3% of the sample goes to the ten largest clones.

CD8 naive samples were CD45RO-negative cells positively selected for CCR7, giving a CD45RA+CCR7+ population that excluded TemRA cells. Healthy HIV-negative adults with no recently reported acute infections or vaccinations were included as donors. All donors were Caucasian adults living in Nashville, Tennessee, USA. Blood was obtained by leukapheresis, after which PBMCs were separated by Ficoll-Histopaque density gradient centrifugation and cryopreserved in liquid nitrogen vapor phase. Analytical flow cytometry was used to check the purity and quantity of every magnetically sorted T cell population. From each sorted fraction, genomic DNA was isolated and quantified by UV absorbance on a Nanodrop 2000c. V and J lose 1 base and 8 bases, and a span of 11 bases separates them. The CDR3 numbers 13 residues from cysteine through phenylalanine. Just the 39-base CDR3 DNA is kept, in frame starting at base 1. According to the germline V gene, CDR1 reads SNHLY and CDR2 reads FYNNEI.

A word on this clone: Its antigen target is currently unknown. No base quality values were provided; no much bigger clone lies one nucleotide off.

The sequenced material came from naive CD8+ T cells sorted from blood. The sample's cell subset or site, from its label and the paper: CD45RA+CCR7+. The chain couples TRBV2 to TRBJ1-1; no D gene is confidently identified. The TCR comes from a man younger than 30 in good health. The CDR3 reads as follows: CASSEGNSLEAFF. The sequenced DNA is TGTGCCAGCAGTGAAGGGAACAGCTTGGAAGCTTTCTTT.